A single sample is the source of the 12 T cell receptor beta chains below, sequenced in a study of cytomegalovirus exposure and HLA in healthy donors. Assay used: immunoSEQ multiplex PCR; TCRdb lists only in-frame clones, some missing. The sample lists 76,000 or so clones; over 85% were seen once. The specimen was PBMCs. These TCRs come from a woman aged 18-29 years in good health and CMV-seronegative.

V and J are TRBV2 and TRBJ2-7; D unclear. CDR1 is SNHLY and CDR2 is FYNNEI in the germline V gene. This CDR3 contains 11 residues. V gave up 4 bases and J gave up 3 bases, with 4 bases separating them. CDR3 region: CASSGHYEQYF. In DNA, the CDR3 is TGTGCCAGCAGTGGGCACTACGAGCAGTACTTC.

The chain is built from TRBV21-1 and TRBJ2-1; the table's TRBD2 call for D was not verified on the DNA. TRBV21-1 is a pseudogene locus. The CDR3 runs to 16 residues. The CDR3 region is CATGRIAGVVGNEQFF. The CDR3 DNA is TGTGCCACGGGGCGGATAGCGGGAGTGGTGGGAAATGAGCAGTTCTTC.

The chain has TRBV11-2 and TRBJ2-6, with D perhaps matching TRBD1 (8 bases). Germline CDR1 SGHAT, CDR2 FQNNGV. This CDR3 has 18 residues. V was cut by 3 bases and J by 0 bases, with 15 bases left in between. The CDR3 loop is CASSFGQGGDSGANVLTF. The CDR3 DNA reads as TGTGCCAGCAGCTTCGGACAGGGAGGGGACTCTGGGGCCAACGTCCTGACTTTC.

This clone was observed a single time. CDR3 DNA sequence: TGTGCCAGCAGTGAAGGGGGTACTAGCGGGTTATACAATGAGCAGTTCTTC. This translates into CASSEGGTSGLYNEQFF. This rearrangement joins TRBV2 to TRBJ2-1; 9 nucleotides agree with TRBD2. CDR1 is SNHLY and CDR2 is FYNNEI in the germline V gene. The CDR3 sequence is 17 residues long. Trimming took 1 base from V and 4 from J; bases not matched to a gene: 8.

CDR3 bases: TGTGCCAGCAGCGTAGCTGGGAGCCGTACAGATACGCAGTATTTT. Translated: CASSVAGSRTDTQYF. V and J are TRBV9 and TRBJ2-3, with D maybe TRBD2 (5 bases). CDR3 length equals 15 residues. The germline gives CDR1 SGDLS, CDR2 YYNGEE. V was trimmed by 0 bases and J by 3 bases, leaving 11 bases between them.

The V gene is TRBV6-5, the J gene TRBJ1-2; no firm D call. The germline CDR1 and CDR2 sequences are MNHEY and SVGAGI. This CDR3 comprises 13 residues. With 6 bases removed from V and 7 bases from J, the gap between germline ends came to 15 bases. The CDR3 region is CASSGLPVAGYTF. CDR3 DNA sequence: TGTGCCAGCAGCGGACTGCCGGTCGCTGGCTACACCTTC.

The chain is built from TRBV7-2 and TRBJ1-5; D uncertain. The CDR3 has 15 residues. The V end lost 2 bases, the J end lost 0 bases, and 8 bases lay between the germline ends. CDR1 is SGHTA, CDR2 FQGNSA, per germline. The CDR3 reads CASSLLEYSNQPQHF. The DNA of the CDR3 is TGTGCCAGCAGCTTACTGGAGTATAGCAATCAGCCCCAGCATTTT.

This chain connects TRBV7-6 to TRBJ1-2; D perhaps matches TRBD1 (5 bases). V was trimmed by 6 bases and J by 7 bases, leaving 21 bases between them. The CDR3 runs to 15 residues. Germline CDR1 SGHVS, CDR2 FNYEAQ. CDR3 in DNA: TGTGCCAGCAGTCACAACCAGGGCTTCTCGGGTGGCTACACCTTC. This translates into CASSHNQGFSGGYTF.

This clone occurred once. V and J are TRBV6-1 and TRBJ2-7; 8 positions agree with TRBD1. From germline, CDR1 is MNHNS and CDR2 SASEGT. J gave up 7 bases and V 11 bases, and 7 bases lay outside the gene matches. The CDR3 loop spans 11 amino acids. The CDR3 sequence: CAGQTGVEQYF. The CDR3 DNA reads TGTGCCGGGCAGACAGGGGTTGAGCAGTACTTC.

The chain couples TRBV7-9 to TRBJ2-2; 8 bases agree with TRBD1. The CDR3 runs to 15 residues. V was pared by 5 bases and J by 5 bases, with 7 bases of the junction left unmatched. In germline, CDR1 is SEHNR, CDR2 FQNEAQ (reference sequence). CDR3 coding DNA: TGTGCCAGCAGCGTCCGGGACAGGTCAACCGGGGAGCTGTTTTTT. Protein: CASSVRDRSTGELFF.

This chain links TRBV4-2 with TRBJ2-1, with D uncertain. The CDR3 is 18 residues long. Per the germline V gene, CDR1 is LGHNA and CDR2 is YNFKEQ. V was pared by 0 bases and J by 4 bases, with 19 bases between. The CDR3 is CASSQDPLPVLSYNEQFF. CDR3 DNA sequence: TGTGCCAGCAGCCAAGATCCCCTACCGGTCCTCTCTTACAATGAGCAGTTCTTC.

This chain connects TRBV5-1 to TRBJ1-1; 9 nucleotides match TRBD1. The junction had 1 base not matched to a gene; V was cut back by 7 bases and J by 0 bases. Germline CDR1 reads SGHRS; CDR2 reads YFSETQ. The CDR3 covers 13 residues. The CDR3 sequence: CASRQGVNTEAFF. The CDR3 nucleotides read TGCGCCAGCCGACAGGGGGTGAACACTGAAGCTTTCTTT.